The text below deals with one T cell receptor (beta chain). CDR1 MDHEN and CDR2 SYDVKM come from the germline V gene. The CDR3 covers 14 residues. The V end lost 5 bases, the J end lost 7 bases, and 17 bases lay between the germline ends. The record originates from a study of OX40 agonist ivuxolimab in advanced cancers. About the research overall: A male proportion of about 84% was recorded, with mean age about 62 years and range roughly 23 to 79. Checkpoint inhibitors had been given previously to 35% to 50% of patients. Partial response was recorded in three patients: one hepatocellular carcinoma and two cutaneous melanoma cases.

TCRdb's copy holds only in-frame clones and misses some; the assay was immunoSEQ multiplex PCR. This sample has tens of thousands of clones, with about 87% found just once. If patients had autoimmune disease history or systemic immunosuppression, they were excluded. This TCR was sampled from an adult with an advanced solid tumor such as melanoma, head and neck, liver or kidney cancer. The chain uses TRBV28 and TRBJ1-1; D not resolved. Material: CD4+ or CD8+ T cells sorted from blood, obtained in a trial of the OX40 agonist ivuxolimab. The CDR3 reads CASSPPRVSSEAFF. CDR3 coding DNA: TGTGCCAGCAGTCCCCCACGGGTATCCAGTGAAGCTTTCTTT.